This T cell receptor (beta chain) stems from a study of blood T cells in healthy people across ages. V gave up 0 bases and J gave up 7 bases, with 10 bases separating them. The CDR3 is made up of 13 amino acids. Germline assignment: CDR1 LGHDT and CDR2 YNNKEL (reference sequence). PCR was performed a second time for 7 to 11 cycles using a sample-barcoded 5' primer and a J-beta primer mix. MiXCR was run by TCRdb on the 5' RACE reads, yielding one entry per CDR3 protein. Of around 2 million distinct CDR3 sequences detected, about two fifths appear once; the ten largest clones hold roughly 23%. The sequencing sample was made of blood. The sequence was obtained from a human donor in good health. The V gene is TRBV3-1, the J gene TRBJ2-7; unclear D gene. The CDR3 reads CASSQDPVREQYF. The CDR3 DNA reads as TGTGCCAGCAGCCAAGACCCCGTCAGGGAGCAGTACTTC.